The 20 T cell receptor beta chains in this list originate from one sample, sequenced in a study of shared clonotypes between healthy human individuals. TCRdb's copy holds only in-frame clones and misses some; the assay was immunoSEQ multiplex PCR. This repertoire shows under 200,000 clones, over 80% found once; its top ten account for roughly 0.07%. Sequenced material: naive CD4+ T cells sorted from blood. Subset defined: CD45RA+ positively selected. These receptors were collected from a woman aged 25 to 45 in good health.

This clone was seen just once. V is TRBV2 and J is TRBJ1-1, with a tentative D call TRBD1 (6 bases). Germline-derived CDR1 and CDR2 are SNHLY and FYNNEI. V lost 6 bases, J lost 4 bases, and 15 bases lay in between. The CDR3 totals 14 residues. The CDR3 DNA reads TGTGCCAGCAGCTCTTACAGGGTTGGCACTGAAGCTTTCTTT. Translated: CASSSYRVGTEAFF.

CDR3 amino acids: CASSPDRTDGGAFF. CDR3 nucleotides: TGTGCCAGCTCACCTGATCGGACGGATGGGGGAGCTTTCTTT. The chain joins TRBV18 to TRBJ1-1; possibly TRBD1 for D (5 bases). This CDR3 spans 14 amino acids. The V and J ends lost 3 bases and 10 bases respectively, with 18 bases between them. Germline V gene sequence: CDR1 KGHSH, CDR2 LQKENI.

J is TRBJ1-1 and V is TRBV5-8, with a possible D match to TRBD1 (6 bases). The length of the CDR3 is 13 residues. Trimming stripped 4 bases from V and 5 bases from J, with 12 bases between. Germline V gene data show CDR1 as SGHTS and CDR2 as YDEGEE. Here the CDR3 reads CASSVDRGTEAFF. The CDR3 DNA is TGTGCCAGCAGCGTCGATAGGGGGACTGAAGCTTTCTTT.

This clone has a single count. This sequence joins TRBV4-1 and TRBJ2-7, with 12 bases that match TRBD1. The V and J ends lost 0 bases and 9 bases, in that order; junction bases with no gene match: 9. This CDR3 comprises 16 residues. CDR1 and CDR2 (germline): MGHRA, YSYEKL. CDR3 DNA: TGCGCCAGCAGCCAAGATGTTGGGACAGGGGGCAGGAGGCAGTACTTC. This codes for CASSQDVGTGGRRQYF.

The chain links TRBV28 to TRBJ1-3; D is uncertain. Germline V lookup: CDR1 MDHEN, CDR2 SYDVKM. This CDR3 contains 14 residues. V was trimmed by 6 bases and J by 3 bases, leaving 12 bases between them. CDR3 amino acids: CASSFSRNGNTIYF. In DNA form, the CDR3 reads TGTGCCAGCAGCTTCTCAAGGAATGGAAACACCATATATTTT.

The chain is built from TRBV28 and TRBJ2-7; possible D gene TRBD2, 5 bases. Per the germline V gene, CDR1 is MDHEN and CDR2 is SYDVKM. The V end lost 6 bases, the J end lost 6 bases, and 18 bases lay between the germline ends. This CDR3 has 14 residues. In DNA form, the CDR3 reads TGTGCCAGCAGACCGGCGGGTAGTCTAGGCGAGCAGTACTTC. It yields the protein CASRPAGSLGEQYF.

The chain couples TRBV5-6 to TRBJ2-2; D remains unclear. CDR3 size: 13 residues. The germline CDR1 and CDR2 sequences are SGHDT and YYEEEE. The V gene lost 5 bases and the J gene lost 1 base, with 6 bases spanning the gap. The CDR3 loop is CASRDQNTGELFF. For the CDR3, the DNA is TGTGCCAGCAGGGACCAGAACACCGGGGAGCTGTTTTTT.

The chain employs TRBV4-1 and TRBJ2-6; the match to TRBD2 covers 7 bases. J gave up 0 bases and V 4 bases, and 3 bases lay outside the gene matches. The CDR3 spans 16 residues. Germline CDR1 MGHRA, CDR2 YSYEKL. The CDR3 is CASSRGGSSGANVLTF. DNA for the CDR3: TGCGCCAGCAGCCGCGGCGGGAGCTCTGGGGCCAACGTCCTGACTTTC.

The V gene is TRBV7-2, the J gene TRBJ2-5; 15 positions agree with TRBD2. Near its end, the DNA agrees better with TRBJ2-7, so the J call may be wrong. The CDR3 totals 16 residues. CDR1 and CDR2 (germline): SGHTA, FQGNSA. The CDR3, as DNA: TGTGCCAGCAGCCTAGGGACTAGCGGGAGGTTCTACGAGCAGTACTTC. Translating it yields CASSLGTSGRFYEQYF.

This sequence joins TRBV28 and TRBJ1-5; D remains ambiguous. The CDR3 runs to 13 residues. Germline CDR1 is MDHEN and CDR2 is SYDVKM. V was trimmed by 5 bases and J by 1 base, leaving 6 bases between them. CDR3 loop: CASSITSNQPQHF. CDR3 nucleotides: TGTGCCAGCAGTATTACAAGCAATCAGCCCCAGCATTTT.

The chain combines TRBV28 with TRBJ2-7; maybe TRBD1 (5 bases). With 2 bases removed from V and 9 bases from J, the gap between germline ends came to 11 bases. Per the germline V gene, CDR1 is MDHEN and CDR2 is SYDVKM. The length of the CDR3 is 12 residues. CDR3 bases: TGTGCCAGCAGTTTAGATGGGGCGTCGCAGTACTTC. Residues: CASSLDGASQYF.

The J gene is TRBJ1-1, the V gene TRBV5-1, with 8 nucleotides matching TRBD1. In germline, CDR1 is SGHRS, CDR2 YFSETQ. With 4 bases clipped from V and 1 base from J, the junction kept 12 bases outside the gene matches. This CDR3 has 17 amino acids. The CDR3: CASSPSGTGAGNTEAFF. The CDR3 nucleotides are TGCGCCAGCAGCCCATCCGGGACAGGTGCCGGGAACACTGAAGCTTTCTTT.

The J gene is TRBJ1-1, the V gene TRBV9; perhaps TRBD1 as D (5 bases). The ends were cut back, 3 bases at V and 0 bases at J, with 9 bases in the middle. Germline V gives CDR1 SGDLS, CDR2 YYNGEE. This CDR3 comprises 14 residues. The CDR3 sequence is CASSAGRMNTEAFF. The CDR3 nucleotides are TGTGCCAGCAGCGCGGGACGGATGAACACTGAAGCTTTCTTT.

This chain connects TRBV6-1 to TRBJ2-7, with D perhaps TRBD1 (5 bases). V was clipped by 6 bases and J by 3 bases, with 15 bases between them. The germline V gene has CDR1 MNHNS and CDR2 SASEGT. The CDR3 length is 14 residues. CDR3 loop: CASRQPWGIYEQYF. The CDR3 DNA is TGTGCCAGCAGGCAGCCGTGGGGCATCTACGAGCAGTACTTC.

The V call is TRBV11-3, the J call TRBJ2-5, with TRBD2 matching over 7 bases. Trimming at V came to 8 bases and at J to 5 bases, leaving 8 bases not matched to a gene. The CDR3 totals 13 residues. Germline V gene sequence: CDR1 SGHNT, CDR2 YENEEA. In nucleotides, the CDR3 is TGTGCCAGCGGCGTCGGGGGGTCGGAGACCCAGTACTTC. It specifies CASGVGGSETQYF.

The chain employs TRBV29-1 and TRBJ1-4, with D possibly matching TRBD1 (6 bases). This CDR3 is built from 14 residues. V was shortened by 6 bases and J by 4 bases, with 15 bases between the two germline ends. CDR1 SQVTM and CDR2 ANQGSEA come from the germline V gene. In DNA, the CDR3 is TGCAGCGTGGGGGCAGGGGTCGGTAATGAAAAACTGTTTTTT. This codes for CSVGAGVGNEKLFF.

V usage is TRBV19 and J usage is TRBJ2-2, with 7 bases identical to TRBD2. Unmatched junction bases numbered 4, after V lost 5 bases and J lost 1 base. Germline loops: CDR1 LNHDA, CDR2 SQIVND (reference sequence). The length of the CDR3 is 15 residues. The CDR3 sequence is CASSYAGVNTGELFF. The CDR3 DNA reads TGTGCCAGTAGTTACGCGGGAGTGAACACCGGGGAGCTGTTTTTT.

The rearrangement joins TRBV5-1 to TRBJ2-3; 12 bases line up with TRBD2. V was pared by 3 bases and J by 5 bases, with 7 bases of the junction left unmatched. CDR3 size: 16 residues. Per the germline V gene, CDR1 is SGHRS and CDR2 is YFSETQ. The CDR3 spells CASSYSSGRAGDTQYF. The CDR3 DNA reads TGCGCCAGCAGCTACTCTAGCGGGAGGGCTGGAGATACGCAGTATTTT.

The chain couples TRBV6-6 to TRBJ2-7, with D tentatively TRBD1 (6 bases). V was cut by 5 bases and J by 5 bases, with 19 bases left in between. Germline CDR1 is MNHNY and CDR2 is SVGAGI (reference sequence). This CDR3 contains 15 residues. The CDR3 nucleotides read TGTGCCAGCAGTAGGAACCGGGACACGGCCCACGAGCAGTACTTC. Translated: CASSRNRDTAHEQYF.

The gene calls are TRBV18 and TRBJ2-7; D remains unclear. Germline lookup yields CDR1 KGHSH and CDR2 LQKENI. This CDR3 comprises 14 residues. Trimming cost V 0 bases and J 0 bases, with 6 bases left between them. CDR3 in amino acids: CASSPPMGSYEQYF. The CDR3 coding sequence is TGTGCCAGCTCACCACCGATGGGCTCCTACGAGCAGTACTTC.